This T cell receptor beta chain stems from a study of T cell responses to AZD1222 COVID-19 vaccine. This clone was seen a single time. TCRdb's copy holds only in-frame clones and misses some; the assay was immunoSEQ multiplex PCR. The sample includes about 120,000 clones, less than 95% seen only once; the top ten take 4.4%. The material was peripheral blood, obtained on day 0 of MenACWY control vaccination. This receptor was identified in an adult in good health.

CDR3 nucleotides: TGTGCCAGCAGCTCGGGGACTATATCTAGCACAGATACGCAGTATTTT. Its protein product is CASSSGTISSTDTQYF. V and J are TRBV7-2 and TRBJ2-3; 7 bases fit TRBD2. This CDR3 comprises 16 residues. Trimming cost V 4 bases and J 0 bases; bases outside gene matches: 7. Germline V gene sequence: CDR1 SGHTA, CDR2 FQGNSA.